These 16 T cell receptor beta chains came from one sample sequenced in a study of CD8+ T cells in alopecia areata. Extracted RNA was reverse transcribed into cDNA, the sequencing template. Sequencing was performed with immunoSEQ multiplex PCR; in TCRdb, only in-frame clones are kept and a portion is missing. The table lists some 120,000 clones, roughly 58% of them singletons. The sequenced sample was CD4+ T cells sorted from blood, obtained at week 0. Receptor source: a human donor with alopecia areata.

This clone occurred a few times. The J gene is TRBJ1-1, the V gene TRBV30; 9 bases match TRBD1. This CDR3 has 14 residues. Germline values: CDR1 GTSNPN, CDR2 SVGIG (reference sequence). J was trimmed by 5 bases and V by 5 bases; bases with no gene match: 9. The CDR3 DNA reads as TGTGCCTGGTGCCTCCCGGGACAGGGTACTGAAGCTTTCTTT. Its protein is CAWCLPGQGTEAFF.

This chain uses TRBV4-1 with TRBJ1-1; no clear D. The V and J ends lost 0 bases and 4 bases respectively, with 12 bases between them. The CDR3 has 15 amino acids. The germline V gene encodes CDR1 MGHRA and CDR2 YSYEKL. This CDR3 is CASSQDFGRVTEAFF. CDR3 coding DNA: TGCGCCAGCAGCCAAGATTTTGGACGGGTCACTGAAGCTTTCTTT.

The chain combines TRBV28 with TRBJ2-2, with 8 bases aligning to TRBD1. This CDR3 comprises 16 residues. From germline, CDR1 is MDHEN and CDR2 SYDVKM. Trimming removed 1 base from V and 0 bases from J; junction bases left unmatched: 1. In DNA form, the CDR3 reads TGTGCCAGCAGTTTATTGACAGGGGCGAACACCGGGGAGCTGTTTTTT. Amino acid sequence: CASSLLTGANTGELFF.

The table lists this clone with a few counts. The same CDR3 arises from other DNA sequences in this sample as well. V usage is TRBV7-9 and J usage is TRBJ1-1; maybe TRBD1 (5 bases). V lost 5 bases, J lost 0 bases, and 10 bases lay in between. Germline lookup yields CDR1 SEHNR and CDR2 FQNEAQ (reference sequence). This CDR3 spans 14 amino acids. The CDR3 DNA reads as TGTGCCAGCAGCCCAGGGTTGATGAACACTGAAGCTTTCTTT. Its translation: CASSPGLMNTEAFF.

This clone has a single count. The chain has TRBV11-2 and TRBJ2-3; no reliable D call. Trimming stripped 4 bases from V and 5 bases from J, with 13 bases between. Germline V gene lookup returns CDR1 SGHAT and CDR2 FQNNGV. The CDR3 spans 14 residues. CDR3 sequence reads: CASSSRLGGDTQYF. The CDR3, as DNA: TGTGCCAGCAGCTCCCGTCTGGGTGGAGATACGCAGTATTTT.

The chain employs TRBV4-3 and TRBJ1-2; tentative D call: TRBD1 (5 bases). Looked up from germline, CDR1 is LGHNA and CDR2 is YSLEER. This CDR3 is 17 amino acids long. The V gene lost 2 bases and the J gene lost 0 bases, with 16 bases spanning the gap. CDR3 coding DNA: TGCGCCAGCAGCCAAATTCGGGACGCCGAAGCTAACTATGGCTACACCTTC. Residues: CASSQIRDAEANYGYTF.

The chain links TRBV12-2 to TRBJ2-5; TRBD2 is the table's D call, not checked against the DNA. TRBV12-2 corresponds to a pseudogene. This CDR3 is built from 18 residues. The CDR3 protein is CASRLELTSGDLQETQYF. The DNA for the CDR3 is TGTGCAAGTCGCTTAGAATTGACTAGCGGGGACCTACAAGAGACCCAGTACTTC.

The V gene is TRBV7-8, the J gene TRBJ2-3, with 7 bases that match TRBD2. Germline V gives CDR1 SGHVS, CDR2 FQNEAQ. Unmatched junction bases numbered 8, after V lost 5 bases and J lost 0 bases. The CDR3 covers 16 residues. CDR3 region: CASSPRGVASTDTQYF. DNA of the CDR3: TGTGCCAGCAGCCCACGGGGGGTCGCAAGCACAGATACGCAGTATTTT.

V gene TRBV4-1 combines with J gene TRBJ2-2, with 7 bases fitting TRBD1. This CDR3 spans 15 amino acids. V was clipped by 2 bases and J by 4 bases; unmatched bases: 4. CDR1 and CDR2 (germline): MGHRA, YSYEKL. The CDR3 nucleotides read TGCGCCAGCAGCCAACGGGACAGTACCACCGGGGAGCTGTTTTTT. Amino acid sequence: CASSQRDSTTGELFF.

The V gene is TRBV29-1, the J gene TRBJ2-5; D may be TRBD1 (5 bases). CDR1 and CDR2 from the germline V gene are SQVTM and ANQGSEA. V lost 4 bases and J lost 11, with 17 bases in between. The CDR3 runs 12 residues. Here the CDR3 DNA reads TGCAGCGTTGTAGTGGACACAGCCCAGCAGTACTTC. Amino acid sequence: CSVVVDTAQQYF.

This chain links TRBV6-1 with TRBJ1-2, with TRBD1 matching over 7 bases. The CDR3 consists of 17 residues. Trimming took 5 bases from V and 6 from J; bases not matched to a gene: 18. CDR1 is MNHNS, CDR2 SASEGT, per germline. Written as DNA, the CDR3 is TGTGCCAGCAGTAAAGACCCGGGACAGCCACCAACGCATGGCTACACCTTC. As protein: CASSKDPGQPPTHGYTF.

The V call is TRBV7-3, the J call TRBJ1-6; 10 positions agree with TRBD1. Germline V CDR1 and CDR2: SGHTA, FQGTGA. CDR3 length: 14 residues. Trimming removed 3 bases from V and 8 bases from J; junction bases left unmatched: 1. CDR3 in DNA: TGTGCCAGCAGCTTTGGACAGGGGGATTCACCCCTCCACTTT. Translated: CASSFGQGDSPLHF.

The DNA of the CDR3 is TGTGCCACCAGCAGCATTATCGTTAGAAGCGGAGAGACCCAGTACTTC. It specifies CATSSIIVRSGETQYF. This chain joins TRBV15 and TRBJ2-5; D might be TRBD2 (5 bases). CDR1 and CDR2 from the germline V gene are LNHNV and YYDKDF (reference sequence). The V gene lost 3 bases and the J gene lost 4 bases, with 18 bases spanning the gap. The CDR3 spans 16 residues.

In the case of this clone: Different DNA sequences within this sample yield the same CDR3. The gene calls are TRBV2 and TRBJ2-1; 9 bases are shared with TRBD2. The CDR3 contains 13 residues. With 0 bases clipped from V and 9 bases from J, the junction kept 0 bases outside the gene matches. Germline CDR1 is SNHLY and CDR2 is FYNNEI. The CDR3 region is CASSEASGGEQFF. Here the CDR3 DNA reads TGTGCCAGCAGTGAAGCTAGCGGGGGTGAGCAGTTCTTC. Combining the CDR3 with reference TRBV2 and TRBJ2-1 gives the whole variable domain EPEVTQTPSHQVTQMGQEVILRCVPISNHLYFYWYRQILGQKVEFLVSFYNNEISEKSEIFDDQFSVERPDGSNFTLKIRSTKLEDSAMYFCASSEASGGEQFFGPGTRLTVL.

V is TRBV5-4 and J is TRBJ2-2; D gene unclear. The length of the CDR3 is 15 residues. The V end was cut by 0 bases, the J end by 4 bases, with 10 bases between. Germline CDR1 SGHNT, CDR2 YYREEE (reference sequence). CDR3 in amino acids: CASSLDRPATGELFF. CDR3 in DNA: TGTGCCAGCAGCTTGGATCGCCCGGCCACCGGGGAGCTGTTTTTT.

V is TRBV5-4 and J is TRBJ2-5; the D call may be TRBD1 or TRBD2 (7 bases each). Germline CDR1 reads SGHNT; CDR2 reads YYREEE (reference sequence). V lost 4 bases and J 5 bases, leaving 18 bases between the germline ends. The CDR3 runs 15 residues. The chain's CDR3 is CASSRGDRHQETQYF. CDR3 nucleotide sequence: TGTGCCAGCAGCCGGGGGGACAGACATCAGGAGACCCAGTACTTC.